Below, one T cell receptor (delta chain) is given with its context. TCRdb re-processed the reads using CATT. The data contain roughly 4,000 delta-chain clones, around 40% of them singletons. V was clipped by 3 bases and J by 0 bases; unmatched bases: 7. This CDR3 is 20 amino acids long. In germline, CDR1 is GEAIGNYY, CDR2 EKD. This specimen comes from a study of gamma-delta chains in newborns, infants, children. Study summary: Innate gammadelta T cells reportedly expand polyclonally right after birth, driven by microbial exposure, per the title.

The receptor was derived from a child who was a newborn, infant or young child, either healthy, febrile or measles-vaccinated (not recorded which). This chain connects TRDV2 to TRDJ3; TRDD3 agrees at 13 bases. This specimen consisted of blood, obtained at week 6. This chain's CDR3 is CACDSYWGIRSSWDTRQMFF. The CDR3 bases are TGTGCCTGTGACTCATACTGGGGGATACGGAGCTCCTGGGACACCCGACAGATGTTTTTC.